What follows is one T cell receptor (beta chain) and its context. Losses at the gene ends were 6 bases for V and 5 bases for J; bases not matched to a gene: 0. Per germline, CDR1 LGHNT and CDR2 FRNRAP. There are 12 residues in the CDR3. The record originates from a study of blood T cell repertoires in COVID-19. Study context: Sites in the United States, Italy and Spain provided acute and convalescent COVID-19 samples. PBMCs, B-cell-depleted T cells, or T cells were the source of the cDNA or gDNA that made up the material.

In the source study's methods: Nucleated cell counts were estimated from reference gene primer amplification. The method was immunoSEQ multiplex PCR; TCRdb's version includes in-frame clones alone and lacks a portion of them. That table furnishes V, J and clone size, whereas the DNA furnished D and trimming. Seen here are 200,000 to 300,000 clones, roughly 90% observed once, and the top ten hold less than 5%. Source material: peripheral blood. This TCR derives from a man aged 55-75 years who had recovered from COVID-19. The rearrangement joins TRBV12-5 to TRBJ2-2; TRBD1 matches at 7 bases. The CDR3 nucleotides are TGTGCTAGTGGACAGGGGACCGGGGAGCTGTTTTTT. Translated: CASGQGTGELFF.